These 24 T cell receptor beta chains were all obtained from the same sample, sequenced in a study of blood T cell repertoires in COVID-19. Clones were read by immunoSEQ multiplex PCR, and TCRdb kept only the in-frame ones, dropping some. The data show approximately 150,000 clones, around 87% seen once. The specimen was peripheral blood. All receptors come from a man older than 75 with acute or convalescent COVID-19.

The rearrangement links TRBV25-1 to TRBJ2-7; D is undetermined. V was pared by 5 bases and J by 5 bases, with 19 bases between. Germline loops: CDR1 MGHDK, CDR2 SYGVNS. The CDR3 spans 15 residues. Here the CDR3 reads CASSPLYSAGDEQYF. CDR3 sequence (DNA): TGTGCCAGCAGTCCCCTCTACAGTGCCGGCGACGAGCAGTACTTC.

The chain couples TRBV4-1 to TRBJ2-1, with a tentative D call TRBD1 (6 bases). V was trimmed by 8 bases and J by 0 bases, leaving 14 bases between them. The CDR3 has 15 residues. Per the germline V gene, CDR1 is MGHRA and CDR2 is YSYEKL. This CDR3 reads CASGGGTSSYNEQFF. The CDR3 DNA reads as TGCGCCAGCGGGGGCGGTACTAGCTCCTACAATGAGCAGTTCTTC.

The gene calls are TRBV24-1 and TRBJ2-3; 10 nucleotides agree with TRBD2. The CDR3 sequence is 16 residues long. V shed 6 bases, J shed 4 bases, and the junction held 9 bases outside the gene matches. Germline CDR1 and CDR2: KGHDR and SFDVKD. The CDR3 loop reads CATSSWGLARADTQYF. The CDR3, as DNA: TGTGCCACCAGTAGTTGGGGACTAGCGCGAGCAGATACGCAGTATTTT.

In this sample, this clone turned up a few times. The chain carries TRBV4-2 and TRBJ2-2; 15 bases align to TRBD2. Unmatched junction bases numbered 6, after V lost 5 bases and J lost 2 bases. From germline, CDR1 is LGHNA and CDR2 YNFKEQ. This CDR3 is 18 amino acids long. This CDR3 is CASSFRTSGGVNTGELFF. CDR3 coding DNA: TGTGCCAGCAGCTTCAGGACTAGCGGGGGGGTAAACACCGGGGAGCTGTTTTTT.

The genes are TRBV7-2 and TRBJ2-2, with no clear D. Per the germline V gene, CDR1 is SGHTA and CDR2 is FQGNSA. This CDR3 contains 14 residues. Trimming took 2 bases from V and 2 from J, leaving 6 bases between them. CDR3 DNA: TGTGCCAGCAGCTTATCGAGAAACACCGGGGAGCTGTTTTTT. It is translated as CASSLSRNTGELFF.

The sample holds a few counts of this clone. This chain connects TRBV2 to TRBJ1-1; D not resolved. Germline lookup yields CDR1 SNHLY and CDR2 FYNNEI. The CDR3 has 12 amino acids. The germline V and J ends were trimmed by 3 bases and 5 bases, with 7 bases remaining between them. The CDR3 coding sequence is TGTGCCAGCAGTGATGGAGGGACTGAAGCTTTCTTT. Protein: CASSDGGTEAFF.

This chain connects TRBV6-5 to TRBJ1-1, with a possible D match to TRBD1 (5 bases). The V and J ends lost 0 bases and 6 bases respectively, with 8 bases between them. Germline V gives CDR1 MNHEY, CDR2 SVGAGI. CDR3 length equals 13 residues. The CDR3 coding sequence is TGTGCCAGCAGTTACTCGGGGGGTTCTGAAGCTTTCTTT. Protein: CASSYSGGSEAFF.

This clone came up a few times. Other DNA sequences in the same sample also yield this CDR3. The chain is built from TRBV24-1 and TRBJ1-5; no reliable D call. In germline, CDR1 is KGHDR, CDR2 SFDVKD. V dropped 1 base and J dropped 5 bases, with 5 bases sitting between them. This CDR3 contains 13 residues. The CDR3 region has the DNA TGTGCCACCAGTGATTTCGGTGATCAGCCCCAGCATTTT. Translated: CATSDFGDQPQHF.

The V and J genes are TRBV5-6 and TRBJ1-2; D is unresolved. This CDR3 contains 12 residues. The V gene lost 0 bases and the J gene lost 4 bases, with 4 bases spanning the gap. Per the germline V gene, CDR1 is SGHDT and CDR2 is YYEEEE. CDR3 sequence: CASSLAGYGYTF. In nucleotides, the CDR3 is TGTGCCAGCAGCTTGGCCGGCTATGGCTACACCTTC.

The gene calls are TRBV28 and TRBJ2-1; 12 bases fit TRBD1. There are 14 residues in the CDR3. J lost 6 bases, V lost 10 bases, and 7 bases had no gene match. Germline V gene lookup returns CDR1 MDHEN and CDR2 SYDVKM. The CDR3 region is CAISGTGGFNEQFF. The CDR3 region has the DNA TGTGCCATCTCCGGGACAGGGGGCTTCAATGAGCAGTTCTTC.

J is TRBJ2-5 and V is TRBV11-3; 11 bases align to TRBD2. The CDR3 has 18 amino acids. Per germline, CDR1 SGHNT and CDR2 YENEEA. Losses at the gene ends were 6 bases for V and 0 bases for J; bases not matched to a gene: 12. In nucleotides, the CDR3 is TGTGCCAGCAGATCGGTGGGCTTAGCGGGGGGGTACCAAGAGACCCAGTACTTC. It is translated as CASRSVGLAGGYQETQYF.

This clone was seen a few times. The chain couples TRBV3-1 (or the pseudogene TRBV3-2) to TRBJ2-7, with 7 bases matching TRBD2. This CDR3 is 18 amino acids long. Germline loops: CDR1 LGHDT, CDR2 YNNKEL (reference sequence). V trimming: 0 bases; J trimming: 0 bases; junction bases outside the gene matches: 11. This chain's CDR3 is CASSQDPSGGGSSYEQYF. CDR3 bases: TGTGCCAGCAGCCAAGATCCTAGCGGAGGAGGGAGCTCCTACGAGCAGTACTTC.

This clone is a singleton in its sample. The J gene is TRBJ2-3, the V gene TRBV10-1; 7 positions agree with TRBD1. Looked up from germline, CDR1 is WNHNN and CDR2 is SYGVQD (reference sequence). CDR3 length: 16 residues. The trim removed 6 bases at V and 3 bases at J, leaving 12 bases unmatched. CDR3 amino acids: CASSPQGSPGTDTQYF. The CDR3 DNA reads as TGCGCCAGCAGCCCACAGGGGTCCCCGGGAACAGATACGCAGTATTTT.

With respect to this clone: One end of the junction fails to match germline, which may point to a read error. The rearrangement links TRBV9 to TRBJ1-1, with TRBD1 matching over 7 bases. Germline V gene lookup returns CDR1 SGDLS and CDR2 YYNGEE. The length of the CDR3 is 14 residues. The DNA for the CDR3 is TGTGCCAGCAGCGTAGGGGACAGTTTTTCTGAGGCTTTCTTT. This encodes CASSVGDSFSEAFF. Based on the CDR3 plus reference TRBV9 and TRBJ1-1, the full variable domain is DSGVTQTPKHLITATGQRVTLRCSPRSGDLSVYWYQQSLDQGLQFLIQYYNGEERAKGNILERFSAQQFPDLHSELNLSSLELGDSALYFCASSVGDSFSEAFFGQGTRLTVV.

CDR3 DNA sequence: TGTGCCAGCAGCGCAACTAGCGGGAGGTCCAATGAGCAGTTCTTC. It encodes CASSATSGRSNEQFF. The rearrangement links TRBV9 to TRBJ2-1, with 12 bases matching TRBD2. Germline assignment: CDR1 SGDLS and CDR2 YYNGEE. The CDR3 length is 15 residues. V lost 3 bases, J lost 6 bases, and 4 bases stayed unmatched. The full variable domain, its missing parts supplied by reference TRBV9 and TRBJ2-1, is DSGVTQTPKHLITATGQRVTLRCSPRSGDLSVYWYQQSLDQGLQFLIQYYNGEERAKGNILERFSAQQFPDLHSELNLSSLELGDSALYFCASSATSGRSNEQFFGPGTRLTVL.

This chain joins TRBV25-1 and TRBJ2-1; 7 bases line up with TRBD2. Germline V lookup: CDR1 MGHDK, CDR2 SYGVNS. The CDR3 loop spans 14 amino acids. Trimming at V came to 4 bases and at J to 9 bases, leaving 9 bases not matched to a gene. The CDR3 DNA reads TGTGCCAGCAGTGTTCCAGCGGGGACGGGTGAGCAGTTCTTC. The encoded protein is CASSVPAGTGEQFF.

This sequence joins TRBV6-1 and TRBJ1-1, with D unclear. The CDR3 is made up of 12 amino acids. Germline V gene lookup returns CDR1 MNHNS and CDR2 SASEGT. V lost 2 bases and J lost 3, with 4 bases in between. The CDR3 protein is CASSESYTEAFF. The CDR3 bases are TGTGCCAGCAGTGAAAGCTACACTGAAGCTTTCTTT.

This clone has a single count. V gene TRBV6-6 combines with J gene TRBJ2-7; possible D gene TRBD1, 5 bases. The CDR3 extends over 12 amino acids. V was pared by 6 bases and J by 3 bases, with 9 bases between. CDR1 and CDR2 from the germline V gene are MNHNY and SVGAGI (reference sequence). CDR3 in DNA: TGTGCCAGCAGCGAAACAGGCTACGAGCAGTACTTC. Its protein product is CASSETGYEQYF.

J is TRBJ2-7 and V is TRBV6-5; 7 nucleotides agree with TRBD1. Trimming removed 5 bases from V and 3 bases from J; junction bases left unmatched: 10. In germline, CDR1 is MNHEY, CDR2 SVGAGI. The CDR3 contains 15 residues. The CDR3 region is CASSKMTGLNYEQYF. DNA of the CDR3: TGTGCCAGCAGTAAAATGACAGGGCTCAACTACGAGCAGTACTTC.

The chain couples TRBV6-5 to TRBJ1-3; 7 bases match TRBD1. J gave up 2 bases and V 5 bases, and 6 bases lay outside the gene matches. Germline V lookup: CDR1 MNHEY, CDR2 SVGAGI. The CDR3 covers 15 residues. This chain's CDR3 is CASSRDSGAGNTIYF. The CDR3 nucleotides read TGTGCCAGCAGTCGGGACAGCGGCGCTGGAAACACCATATATTTT.

J is TRBJ2-1 and V is TRBV5-1; the D gene is possibly TRBD1 (5 bases). The ends were cut back, 2 bases at V and 5 bases at J, with 14 bases in the middle. Per germline, CDR1 SGHRS and CDR2 YFSETQ. This CDR3 spans 15 amino acids. As DNA, the CDR3 is TGCGCCAGCAGCTTCTACAGGATGACGAACAATGAGCAGTTCTTC. Translating it yields CASSFYRMTNNEQFF.

This chain links TRBV9 with TRBJ2-1; 8 nucleotides agree with TRBD2. This CDR3 comprises 15 residues. After removal of 0 bases from V and 10 bases from J, the junction contained 9 bases not matched to a gene. CDR1 and CDR2 (germline): SGDLS, YYNGEE. Here the CDR3 reads CASSVGPAGAGEQFF. The DNA of the CDR3 is TGTGCCAGCAGCGTAGGTCCAGCGGGAGCTGGGGAGCAGTTCTTC.

This clone was detected once. The chain employs TRBV5-6 and TRBJ2-5; TRBD2 might be the D (6 bases). V was pared by 3 bases and J by 3 bases, with 12 bases between. Per germline, CDR1 SGHDT and CDR2 YYEEEE. This CDR3 has 14 amino acids. The CDR3 is CASSSWTGEETQYF. In DNA form, the CDR3 reads TGTGCCAGCAGCTCCTGGACGGGGGAAGAGACCCAGTACTTC.

The V call is TRBV19, the J call TRBJ1-2; D is ambiguous. Germline V gene data show CDR1 as LNHDA and CDR2 as SQIVND (reference sequence). V lost 3 bases to trimming and J lost 1 base, with 6 bases between them. This CDR3 region has 13 residues. CDR3 protein: CASSIALNYGYTF. CDR3 coding DNA: TGTGCCAGTAGTATCGCACTTAACTATGGCTACACCTTC.